This T cell receptor (beta chain) was documented in a study of cytomegalovirus exposure and HLA in healthy donors. Notes on the study in general: First-cohort TCR clusters were later found to tend to co-occur in the roughly 130 validation repertoires.

Repertoires were generated with immunoSEQ multiplex PCR, while TCRdb's copy carries only in-frame clones and drops some. The sample records 90,000 to 150,000 clones, 85% to 90% being singletons. V was cut by 11 bases and J by 6 bases, with 11 bases left in between. The CDR3 covers 12 residues. Germline V lookup: CDR1 MNHEY, CDR2 SVGAGI. About this clone itself: Its antigen is not known.

The rearrangement joins TRBV6-5 to TRBJ1-6; D call uncertain. This clonotype originated in a woman aged 18-29 years in good health and CMV-seropositive. The sequencing sample was made of PBMCs. This chain's CDR3 is CAAQSGNSPLHF. In DNA, the CDR3 is TGTGCCGCTCAGTCGGGTAATTCACCCCTCCACTTT.